A selection of T cell receptor beta chains follows, all from one sample in a study of blood T cells in healthy people across ages. TCRdb analysed the 5' RACE reads with MiXCR anew, one entry per CDR3 protein. The table has some 880,000 distinct CDR3 sequences, under 40% seen once. What was sequenced was blood. The origin of the receptors is a young man in good health. Both conserved end residues are part of each CDR3. A D gene is named only where the DNA matches it firmly. The size entry is marked missing in some rows and otherwise reads once, few, many or a size class.

j_call: TRBJ2-6; clone_size: few; d_call: TRBD1; v_call: TRBV29-1; cdr3_aa: CSVEGQATSGANVLTF; cdr3_nt: TGCAGCGTTGAGGGACAGGCGACCTCTGGGGCCAACGTCCTGACTTTC
j_call: TRBJ1-6; clone_size: .; d_call: .; v_call: TRBV20-1; cdr3_aa: CSARRSGHYNSPLHF; cdr3_nt: TGCAGTGCTAGGAGGTCCGGGCACTATAATTCACCCCTCCACTTT
j_call: TRBJ2-3; clone_size: many; d_call: .; v_call: TRBV5-4; cdr3_aa: CASSLDREDTQYF; cdr3_nt: TGTGCCAGCAGCTTGGACAGGGAGGATACGCAGTATTTT
j_call: TRBJ1-1; clone_size: few; d_call: .; v_call: TRBV7-6; cdr3_aa: CASSLVPPEKVGTEAFF; cdr3_nt: TGTGCCAGCAGCTTAGTTCCCCCAGAGAAGGTTGGCACTGAAGCTTTCTTT
j_call: TRBJ2-1; clone_size: .; d_call: .; v_call: TRBV5-4; cdr3_aa: CANSLGRDEQFF; cdr3_nt: TGTGCCAACAGCTTGGGCAGGGATGAGCAGTTCTTC
j_call: TRBJ2-5; clone_size: .; d_call: TRBD1; v_call: TRBV12-3/TRBV12-4; cdr3_aa: CASSYRGQRKQYF; cdr3_nt: TGTGCCAGCAGTTACAGGGGGCAACGAAAGCAGTACTTC
j_call: TRBJ2-5; clone_size: many; d_call: .; v_call: TRBV6-5; cdr3_aa: CASSRHGSGQETQYF; cdr3_nt: TGTGCCAGCAGTCGCCACGGTAGCGGTCAAGAGACCCAGTACTTC
j_call: TRBJ2-5; clone_size: few; d_call: TRBD1; v_call: TRBV12-3/TRBV12-4; cdr3_aa: CASSQTRDRDGETQYF; cdr3_nt: TGTGCCAGCAGTCAGACCCGGGACAGGGACGGAGAGACCCAGTACTTC
j_call: TRBJ2-7; clone_size: .; d_call: .; v_call: TRBV14; cdr3_aa: CASSLTRNEQYF; cdr3_nt: TGTGCCAGCAGCCTAACTAGAAACGAGCAGTACTTC
j_call: TRBJ1-2; clone_size: once; d_call: TRBD1; v_call: TRBV6-5; cdr3_aa: CASSYDRADYGYTF; cdr3_nt: TGTGCCAGCAGTTACGACAGGGCTGACTATGGCTACACCTTC
j_call: TRBJ2-5; clone_size: .; d_call: .; v_call: TRBV7-3; cdr3_aa: CASSLKTQETQYF; cdr3_nt: TGTGCCAGCAGCTTAAAAACCCAAGAGACCCAGTACTTC
j_call: TRBJ1-2; clone_size: few; d_call: .; v_call: TRBV4-1; cdr3_aa: CASSQAVGGYGYTF; cdr3_nt: TGCGCCAGCAGCCAAGCCGTAGGGGGCTATGGCTACACCTTC
j_call: TRBJ1-1; clone_size: .; d_call: .; v_call: TRBV20-1; cdr3_aa: CSAGASEAFF; cdr3_nt: TGCAGTGCTGGGGCGTCTGAAGCTTTCTTT
j_call: TRBJ2-7; clone_size: .; d_call: TRBD1; v_call: TRBV28; cdr3_aa: CASSMDRGIYNEQYF; cdr3_nt: TGTGCCAGCAGTATGGACAGGGGGATATACAATGAGCAGTACTTC
j_call: TRBJ1-2; clone_size: few; d_call: .; v_call: TRBV7-2; cdr3_aa: CASSPRQGGRYGYTF; cdr3_nt: TGTGCCAGCAGCCCCCGACAAGGCGGGAGGTATGGCTACACCTTC
j_call: TRBJ1-2; clone_size: .; d_call: .; v_call: TRBV19; cdr3_aa: CASQGGGGYTF; cdr3_nt: TGTGCCAGTCAAGGGGGTGGTGGCTACACCTTC
j_call: TRBJ2-1; clone_size: few; d_call: .; v_call: TRBV3-1; cdr3_aa: CASSSFVAGKYNEQFF; cdr3_nt: TGTGCCAGCTCATCGTTCGTTGCGGGGAAATACAATGAGCAGTTCTTC
j_call: TRBJ2-3; clone_size: many; d_call: .; v_call: TRBV7-2; cdr3_aa: CASSLVGAGRTDTQYF; cdr3_nt: TGTGCCAGCAGCTTAGTGGGGGCGGGGAGGACAGATACGCAGTATTTT
j_call: TRBJ2-7; clone_size: .; d_call: .; v_call: TRBV20-1; cdr3_aa: CSASGISYEQYF; cdr3_nt: TGCAGTGCTAGCGGGATCTCCTACGAGCAGTACTTC
j_call: TRBJ1-4; clone_size: .; d_call: TRBD1; v_call: TRBV7-9; cdr3_aa: CASSSGTGGGTNEKLFF; cdr3_nt: TGTGCCAGCAGTTCCGGGACAGGGGGCGGAACTAATGAAAAACTGTTTTTT
j_call: TRBJ1-2; clone_size: .; d_call: .; v_call: TRBV6-2/TRBV6-3; cdr3_aa: CASSYEQNYGYTF; cdr3_nt: TGTGCCAGCAGTTACGAACAGAACTATGGCTACACCTTC
j_call: TRBJ1-2; clone_size: many; d_call: .; v_call: TRBV20-1; cdr3_aa: CSATSLDSNYGYTF; cdr3_nt: TGCAGTGCTACTAGTTTAGACAGCAACTATGGCTACACCTTC
j_call: TRBJ2-7; clone_size: once; d_call: TRBD1; v_call: TRBV25-1; cdr3_aa: CASGGQSPYEQYF; cdr3_nt: TGTGCCAGCGGGGGACAGTCTCCCTACGAGCAGTACTTC
j_call: TRBJ2-4; clone_size: .; d_call: .; v_call: TRBV3-1; cdr3_aa: CASSLWDFMGKNIQYF; cdr3_nt: TGTGCCAGCAGCCTCTGGGACTTCATGGGCAAAAACATTCAGTACTTC
j_call: TRBJ2-7; clone_size: .; d_call: .; v_call: TRBV12-3/TRBV12-4; cdr3_aa: CASSLDADLHEQYF; cdr3_nt: TGTGCCAGCAGTTTGGACGCGGATCTCCACGAGCAGTACTTC
j_call: TRBJ2-7; clone_size: .; d_call: TRBD1; v_call: TRBV12-3/TRBV12-4; cdr3_aa: CASSHQDRQSSYEQYF; cdr3_nt: TGTGCCAGCAGCCACCAGGACAGGCAAAGCTCCTACGAGCAGTACTTC
j_call: TRBJ1-1; clone_size: few; d_call: TRBD1; v_call: TRBV6-2/TRBV6-3; cdr3_aa: CASSSIAGTGGTEAFF; cdr3_nt: TGTGCCAGCAGTTCCATCGCCGGGACAGGTGGGACTGAAGCTTTCTTT
j_call: TRBJ2-7; clone_size: .; d_call: TRBD2; v_call: TRBV7-9; cdr3_aa: CASSLGGGTVSYEQYF; cdr3_nt: TGTGCCAGCAGCTTAGGCGGGGGGACGGTCTCCTACGAGCAGTACTTC
j_call: TRBJ2-7; clone_size: .; d_call: .; v_call: TRBV11-1; cdr3_aa: CVSSLGSYEQYF; cdr3_nt: TGTGTCAGCAGCTTAGGCTCCTACGAGCAGTACTTC
j_call: TRBJ2-3; clone_size: few; d_call: .; v_call: TRBV5-5; cdr3_aa: CASSSWTADTQYF; cdr3_nt: TGTGCCAGCAGCTCCTGGACAGCAGATACGCAGTATTTT
j_call: TRBJ2-1; clone_size: few; d_call: TRBD2; v_call: TRBV7-3; cdr3_aa: CASSLKPSGGYNEQFF; cdr3_nt: TGTGCCAGCAGCTTAAAACCCAGCGGGGGGTACAATGAGCAGTTCTTC
j_call: TRBJ2-7; clone_size: once; d_call: TRBD1; v_call: TRBV27; cdr3_aa: CASNLTPGQRPHEQYF; cdr3_nt: TGTGCCAGCAACTTGACCCCGGGACAGAGACCCCACGAGCAGTACTTC